The 9 T cell receptor beta chains listed next were all sequenced from one sample in a study of CD8 T cells in ankylosing spondylitis. TCRdb passed the 5' RACE reads through MiXCR, listing each CDR3 protein once. The table shows 26,000 or so distinct CDR3 sequences, with 7.9% occurring only once. Sequenced input: blood. The receptors were gathered from a male donor with ankylosing spondylitis or in good health (not recorded which).

This clonotype was recorded a few times. This chain links TRBV5-6 with TRBJ2-4; 7 nucleotides line up with TRBD1. V was clipped by 3 bases and J by 8 bases; unmatched bases: 11. The CDR3 has 15 amino acids. Germline loops: CDR1 SGHDT, CDR2 YYEEEE. CDR3 protein: CASSYGQALWDIQYF. Written as DNA, the CDR3 is TGTGCCAGCAGCTACGGACAGGCCTTATGGGACATTCAGTACTTC.

This clonotype showed up just a few times. This chain joins TRBV6-6 and TRBJ1-4; 9 bases match TRBD1. CDR3 length: 15 amino acids. Germline V CDR1 and CDR2: MNHNY, SVGAGI (reference sequence). The V gene end was trimmed by 5 bases and the J gene end by 7 bases; junction bases not matched to a gene: 8. CDR3 protein: CASSVHRGRVEKLFF. The DNA for the CDR3 is TGTGCCAGCAGTGTCCACAGGGGGCGAGTTGAAAAACTGTTTTTT.

The genes are TRBV27 and TRBJ2-7, with 9 positions matching TRBD2. V lost 6 bases to trimming and J lost 7 bases; unmatched junction nucleotides: 10. Per germline, CDR1 MNHEY and CDR2 SMNVEV (reference sequence). The CDR3 sequence is 14 residues long. The CDR3 nucleotides read TGTGCCAGCAGCCTTAGCGGGGGCCTACATGAGCAGTACTTC. This sequence encodes CASSLSGGLHEQYF.

The table lists this clonotype with many counts. The chain is built from TRBV11-2 and TRBJ2-7; D unclear. CDR3 size: 15 residues. Trimming stripped 1 base from V and 5 bases from J, with 15 bases between. The germline V gene has CDR1 SGHAT and CDR2 FQNNGV. The CDR3 nucleotides read TGTGCCAGCAGCTTAGGTGGCCAAGGGTGGAACGAGCAGTACTTC. Translated, it gives CASSLGGQGWNEQYF. Complete variable domain (other parts from reference TRBV11-2 and TRBJ2-7): EAGVAQSPRYKIIEKRQSVAFWCNPISGHATLYWYQQILGQGPKLLIQFQNNGVVDDSQLPKDRFSAERLKGVDSTLKIQPAKLEDSAVYLCASSLGGQGWNEQYFGPGTRLTVT.

The rearrangement links TRBV5-1 to TRBJ2-7, with 10 bases aligning to TRBD1. The CDR3 loop spans 14 amino acids. With 0 bases clipped from V and 5 bases from J, the junction kept 2 bases outside the gene matches. CDR1 SGHRS and CDR2 YFSETQ come from the germline V gene. The CDR3 sequence is CASSLGQGANEQYF. CDR3 DNA: TGCGCCAGCAGCTTGGGACAGGGGGCCAACGAGCAGTACTTC. Combining the CDR3 with reference TRBV5-1 and TRBJ2-7 gives the whole variable domain KAGVTQTPRYLIKTRGQQVTLSCSPISGHRSVSWYQQTPGQGLQFLFEYFSETQRNKGNFPGRFSGRQFSNSRSEMNVSTLELGDSALYLCASSLGQGANEQYFGPGTRLTVT.

In its sample, this clonotype was seen a few times. The genes are TRBV28 and TRBJ2-5; 7 bases agree with TRBD1. The length of the CDR3 is 14 residues. CDR1 is MDHEN, CDR2 SYDVKM, per germline. The J segment lost 5 bases and the V segment lost 5 bases, leaving 8 bases of the junction unmatched. This chain's CDR3 is CASSRRTGYETQYF. CDR3 bases: TGTGCCAGCAGTAGAAGGACAGGCTATGAGACCCAGTACTTC. Filled out from reference TRBV28 and TRBJ2-5, the complete variable domain reads DVKVTQSSRYLVKRTGEKVFLECVQDMDHENMFWYRQDPGLGLRLIYFSYDVKMKEKGDIPEGYSVSREKKERFSLILESASTNQTSMYLCASSRRTGYETQYFGPGTRLLVL.

The rearrangement uses TRBV29-1 and TRBJ2-7, with 9 bases fitting TRBD1. Per germline, CDR1 SQVTM and CDR2 ANQGSEA. The CDR3 loop spans 15 amino acids. Losses at the gene ends were 0 bases for V and 6 bases for J; bases not matched to a gene: 9. CDR3 sequence reads: CSVEDRRDRDVEQYF. In DNA form, the CDR3 reads TGCAGCGTTGAAGATCGGCGGGACAGGGACGTCGAGCAGTACTTC.

The J gene is TRBJ1-4, the V gene TRBV5-1; D gene unclear. Trimming took 2 bases from V and 5 from J, leaving 7 bases between them. Germline-derived CDR1 and CDR2 are SGHRS and YFSETQ. The CDR3 sequence is 13 residues long. The CDR3 sequence is CASSLRENEKLFF. The DNA for the CDR3 is TGCGCCAGCAGCTTAAGGGAGAATGAAAAACTGTTTTTT.

Only a few counts were recorded for this clonotype. V usage is TRBV5-1 and J usage is TRBJ1-4, with TRBD1 matching over 9 bases. This CDR3 is built from 17 residues. The ends lost 4 bases at V and 3 bases at J; junction bases unmatched: 10. Per germline, CDR1 SGHRS and CDR2 YFSETQ. CDR3 loop: CASSLNEQGASNEKLFF. The CDR3 coding sequence is TGCGCCAGCAGCCTGAATGAACAGGGGGCGTCTAATGAAAAACTGTTTTTT.